The 30 T cell receptor beta chains below come from one sample, sequenced in a study of glioma-infiltrating T cells after dendritic cell vaccination. This sample's time point: after dendritic cell vaccination, including at tumor progression/relapse. TCRdb's copy holds only in-frame clones and misses some; the assay was immunoSEQ multiplex PCR. Of some 90,000 clones listed, roughly four fifths are singletons. Sequencing was performed on blood, taken after dendritic cell vaccination. The receptors come from a human donor with glioblastoma.

This chain connects TRBV7-3 to TRBJ1-3; maybe TRBD1 (5 bases). The CDR3 is 15 amino acids. CDR1 is SGHTA and CDR2 is FQGTGA in the germline V gene. Trimming removed 8 bases from V and 0 bases from J, with 14 bases in between. For the CDR3, the DNA is TGTGCCAGCTCCGTGACAGCCGACTCTGGAAACACCATATATTTT. This codes for CASSVTADSGNTIYF.

The chain uses TRBV27 and TRBJ1-2; unclear D gene. V gave up 4 bases and J gave up 2 bases, with 14 bases separating them. Germline V gene sequence: CDR1 MNHEY, CDR2 SMNVEV (reference sequence). This CDR3 has 15 amino acids. CDR3 sequence reads: CASSSFVTGNYGYTF. CDR3 bases: TGTGCCAGCAGTTCGTTCGTCACGGGAAACTATGGCTACACCTTC.

This clone was observed a single time. The chain is built from TRBV2 and TRBJ2-7; no clear D. Trimming removed 7 bases from V and 4 bases from J, with 11 bases in between. CDR3 length equals 12 residues. Germline CDR1 SNHLY, CDR2 FYNNEI. In nucleotides, the CDR3 is TGTGCCAGCAAAGAGGATGGGTACGAGCAGTACGTC. The encoded protein is CASKEDGYEQYV.

The J gene is TRBJ2-7, the V gene TRBV5-1; tentatively, D is TRBD2 (6 bases). V was cut by 0 bases and J by 4 bases, with 11 bases left in between. The CDR3 extends over 14 amino acids. Germline-derived CDR1 and CDR2 are SGHRS and YFSETQ. For the CDR3, the DNA is TGCGCCAGCAGCTTGGCGCCGGGGAGGTACGAGCAGTACTTC. Translating gives CASSLAPGRYEQYF.

The rearrangement uses TRBV10-3 and TRBJ1-2; 10 nucleotides match TRBD1. V was clipped by 4 bases and J by 3 bases; unmatched bases: 2. Germline CDR1 ENHRY, CDR2 SYGVKD. The CDR3 has 14 amino acids. The CDR3 DNA reads as TGTGCCATCAGTGGGGACAGGGGCGACTATGGCTACACCTTC. It translates to CAISGDRGDYGYTF.

The V and J genes are TRBV5-6 and TRBJ2-1; TRBD1 might be the D (6 bases). Between the trimmed V and J ends, which lost 0 bases and 8 bases, there was a span of 12 bases. Germline-derived CDR1 and CDR2 are SGHDT and YYEEEE. There are 14 residues in the CDR3. CDR3 residues: CASSLEGRGYEQFF. In nucleotides, the CDR3 is TGTGCCAGCAGCTTGGAGGGCAGGGGTTATGAGCAGTTCTTC.

The chain couples TRBV30 to TRBJ1-2; possible D gene TRBD1, 6 bases. CDR1 is GTSNPN, CDR2 SVGIG, per germline (reference sequence). Trimming pared 4 bases from V and 3 bases from J, leaving 18 bases between. The length of the CDR3 is 15 residues. The CDR3 coding sequence is TGTGCCTGGACCAGAGGGGGGGCAGGTCACTATGGCTACACCTTC. It codes for CAWTRGGAGHYGYTF.

The chain carries TRBV7-8 and TRBJ1-3; 8 nucleotides agree with TRBD1. The CDR3 sequence is 17 residues long. From germline, CDR1 is SGHVS and CDR2 FQNEAQ. V was clipped by 5 bases and J by 4 bases; unmatched bases: 13. Here the CDR3 reads CASSRLADRAYGNTIYF. The CDR3 DNA follows: TGTGCCAGCAGCCGACTCGCGGACAGGGCCTACGGAAACACCATATATTTT.

This chain uses TRBV6-5 with TRBJ2-7; 12 positions agree with TRBD2. Per germline, CDR1 MNHEY and CDR2 SVGAGI. The V segment lost 2 bases and the J segment 5 bases; nucleotides outside the gene matches: 1. The CDR3 has 14 residues. As DNA, the CDR3 is TGTGCCAGCAGTTACCGACTAGCGGGAGACGAGCAGTACGTC. It is translated as CASSYRLAGDEQYV.

This chain joins TRBV5-1 and TRBJ2-2, with a possible D match to TRBD1 (6 bases). Germline V gives CDR1 SGHRS, CDR2 YFSETQ. V was cut by 4 bases and J by 0 bases, with 13 bases left in between. The CDR3 totals 16 residues. CDR3 coding DNA: TGCGCCAGCAGCCCAGGTGGGACAACGAACACCGGGGAGCTGTTTTTT. Residues: CASSPGGTTNTGELFF.

This chain joins TRBV27 and TRBJ2-7; possible D gene TRBD1, 6 bases. V lost 5 bases and J 0 bases, leaving 14 bases between the germline ends. This CDR3 has 15 residues. Germline-derived CDR1 and CDR2 are MNHEY and SMNVEV (reference sequence). In DNA, the CDR3 is TGTGCCAGCAGTGAACAGGGTTCCCTCTCCTACGAGCAGTACTTC. This sequence encodes CASSEQGSLSYEQYF.

This chain uses TRBV10-2 with TRBJ2-5; TRBD1 matches at 8 bases. Per the germline V gene, CDR1 is WSHSY and CDR2 is SAAADI. The CDR3 loop spans 13 amino acids. Trimming removed 6 bases from V and 5 bases from J; junction bases left unmatched: 5. The CDR3 is CASRNRGMETQYF. In DNA, the CDR3 is TGCGCCAGCAGAAACAGGGGGATGGAGACCCAGTACTTC.

The genes are TRBV7-9 and TRBJ2-7, with a weak D call TRBD1 (6 bases). The germline V gene encodes CDR1 SEHNR and CDR2 FQNEAQ (reference sequence). Trimming cost V 5 bases and J 3 bases, with 26 bases left between them. This CDR3 contains 18 residues. The CDR3 region is CASSATTGRFSTYYEQYV. The CDR3, as DNA: TGTGCCAGCAGCGCAACTACAGGGCGGTTCAGTACGTACTACGAGCAGTACGTC.

The chain is built from TRBV6-6 and TRBJ2-3; possible D gene TRBD1, 6 bases. The ends were cut back, 0 bases at V and 0 bases at J, with 10 bases in the middle. The CDR3 spans 16 residues. Germline V gene data show CDR1 as MNHNY and CDR2 as SVGAGI (reference sequence). CDR3 loop: CASSYSGTKSTDTQYF. CDR3 sequence (DNA): TGTGCCAGCAGTTACTCGGGGACAAAAAGCACAGATACGCAGTATTTT.

The CDR3 bases are TGCGCCAGCTCACGGGACAGGGCTAGCGAGCAGTACGTC. As protein: CASSRDRASEQYV. The chain is built from TRBV5-1 and TRBJ2-7, with 9 bases matching TRBD1. In germline, CDR1 is SGHRS, CDR2 YFSETQ. Unmatched junction bases numbered 8, after V lost 7 bases and J lost 6 bases. The length of the CDR3 is 13 residues.

The rearrangement uses TRBV10-1 and TRBJ1-1, with D perhaps TRBD1 (6 bases). Deletions cut 0 bases from V and 5 bases from J, with 13 bases between. From germline, CDR1 is WNHNN and CDR2 SYGVQD (reference sequence). This CDR3 comprises 15 residues. CDR3 loop: CASSESGQPWTEAFF. CDR3 nucleotides: TGCGCCAGCAGTGAGTCCGGACAGCCGTGGACTGAAGCTTTCTTT.

The V and J genes are TRBV7-3 and TRBJ2-2; no clear D. Trimming pared 5 bases from V and 4 bases from J, leaving 14 bases between. CDR1 SGHTA and CDR2 FQGTGA come from the germline V gene. CDR3 length: 15 residues. The CDR3 DNA reads TGTGCCAGCAGCCCCATTTCCAGAGGCACCGGGGAGCTGTTTTTT. Translated: CASSPISRGTGELFF.

This chain uses TRBV7-2 with TRBJ1-6; 7 bases are shared with TRBD1. This CDR3 is built from 13 residues. Per the germline V gene, CDR1 is SGHTA and CDR2 is FQGNSA. The J segment lost 9 bases and the V segment lost 8 bases, leaving 7 bases of the junction unmatched. CDR3 residues: CASYDRVGSPLHF. In nucleotides, the CDR3 is TGTGCCAGCTATGACAGGGTGGGTTCACCCCTCCACTTT.

The rearrangement uses TRBV6-5 and TRBJ2-4; a weak D match, TRBD2 (6 bases). The CDR3 covers 15 residues. The germline V gene has CDR1 MNHEY and CDR2 SVGAGI. The V gene lost 5 bases and the J gene lost 3 bases, with 14 bases spanning the gap. The DNA of the CDR3 is TGTGCCAGCAGTCCCAGCGGGCGGGGCAAAAACATTCAGTACTTC. Protein sequence: CASSPSGRGKNIQYF.

The chain has TRBV2 and TRBJ1-2; D is unresolved. Germline V gene data show CDR1 as SNHLY and CDR2 as FYNNEI. This CDR3 comprises 14 residues. Trimming shortened V by 6 bases and J by 4 bases, and 15 bases separated the two germline ends. The CDR3 bases are TGTGCCAGCAGCGGCTCGCGGGCCACCTATGGCTACACCTTC. This translates into CASSGSRATYGYTF.

This chain links TRBV6-1 with TRBJ2-3, with D maybe TRBD2 (5 bases). Germline CDR1 is MNHNS and CDR2 is SASEGT. CDR3 size: 16 residues. Between the trimmed V and J ends, which lost 4 bases and 4 bases, there was a span of 18 bases. The CDR3 spells CASSALRGRWADTQYF. CDR3 sequence (DNA): TGTGCCAGCAGTGCCCTCCGGGGTAGATGGGCAGATACGCAGTATTTT.

V and J are TRBV14 and TRBJ2-3; TRBD1 agrees at 7 bases. With V trimmed by 3 bases and J by 3 bases, 0 bases remained unmatched. Germline loops: CDR1 SGHDN, CDR2 FVKESK. CDR3 length: 13 amino acids. The CDR3: CASSQTGTDTQYF. DNA for the CDR3: TGTGCCAGCAGCCAGACAGGGACAGATACGCAGTATTTT.

The CDR3 loop is CATGGTSGGETQYF. The CDR3 DNA sequence: TGTGCCACCGGGGGGACTAGCGGGGGGGAGACCCAGTACTTC. This rearrangement joins TRBV2 to TRBJ2-5, with 15 bases aligning to TRBD2. V shed 10 bases and J 5 bases; nucleotides not matched to a gene: 5. The CDR3 is 14 residues long. CDR1 and CDR2 (germline): SNHLY, FYNNEI.

This clone was observed a few times. The V call is TRBV19, the J call TRBJ1-3; the D is unclear. The CDR3 has 12 residues. Germline V gene data show CDR1 as LNHDA and CDR2 as SQIVND (reference sequence). Between the trimmed V and J ends, which lost 6 bases and 8 bases, there was a span of 11 bases. The CDR3 DNA reads as TGTGCCAGTAGATCCTTTGTCGACACCATATATTTT. Its protein is CASRSFVDTIYF.

The rearrangement links TRBV19 to TRBJ1-5; 10 nucleotides agree with TRBD1. The CDR3 extends over 14 amino acids. CDR1 and CDR2 (germline): LNHDA, SQIVND (reference sequence). After removal of 7 bases from V and 6 bases from J, the junction contained 6 bases not matched to a gene. The CDR3 sequence: CASTWTGGGQPQHF. In DNA form, the CDR3 reads TGTGCCAGTACCTGGACAGGGGGAGGTCAGCCCCAGCATTTT.

The chain recombines TRBV14 with TRBJ1-1; 8 positions agree with TRBD1. The CDR3 has 15 residues. Germline CDR1 SGHDN, CDR2 FVKESK. V gave up 2 bases and J gave up 4 bases; unmatched junction bases: 6. The CDR3 is CASSQWTGPVTEAFF. For the CDR3, the DNA is TGTGCCAGCAGCCAATGGACAGGGCCGGTCACTGAAGCTTTCTTT.

The chain links TRBV5-4 to TRBJ2-7; 8 bases match TRBD1. This CDR3 has 15 residues. Germline V CDR1 and CDR2: SGHNT, YYREEE (reference sequence). The junction had 12 bases not matched to a gene; V was cut back by 3 bases and J by 7 bases. The CDR3 sequence: CASSSYRGTGGEQYV. For the CDR3, the DNA is TGTGCCAGCAGCTCCTACCGGGGTACAGGGGGGGAGCAGTACGTC.

This clone was observed once. This chain joins TRBV11-2 and TRBJ2-7; 10 bases match TRBD2. Germline V CDR1 and CDR2: SGHAT, FQNNGV. The J segment lost 5 bases and the V segment lost 3 bases, leaving 4 bases of the junction unmatched. The CDR3 runs to 14 residues. The CDR3 loop is CASSLGLAKDEQYF. Written as DNA, the CDR3 is TGTGCCAGCAGCTTGGGACTAGCGAAGGACGAGCAGTACTTC.

This chain joins TRBV27 and TRBJ1-2; maybe TRBD1 (6 bases). This CDR3 spans 15 amino acids. The V and J ends lost 6 bases and 2 bases respectively, with 16 bases between them. CDR1 is MNHEY and CDR2 is SMNVEV in the germline V gene (reference sequence). The DNA for the CDR3 is TGTGCCAGCAGCGATTTTAGTACAGGGAACTATGGCTACACCTTC. Amino acid sequence: CASSDFSTGNYGYTF.

V and J are TRBV6-6 and TRBJ2-2; D is unclear. This CDR3 has 13 amino acids. V gave up 7 bases and J gave up 1 base, with 7 bases separating them. The germline CDR1 and CDR2 sequences are MNHNY and SVGAGI (reference sequence). CDR3 sequence: CASTPKNTGELFF. CDR3 DNA sequence: TGTGCCAGCACCCCCAAGAACACCGGGGAGCTGTTTTTT.